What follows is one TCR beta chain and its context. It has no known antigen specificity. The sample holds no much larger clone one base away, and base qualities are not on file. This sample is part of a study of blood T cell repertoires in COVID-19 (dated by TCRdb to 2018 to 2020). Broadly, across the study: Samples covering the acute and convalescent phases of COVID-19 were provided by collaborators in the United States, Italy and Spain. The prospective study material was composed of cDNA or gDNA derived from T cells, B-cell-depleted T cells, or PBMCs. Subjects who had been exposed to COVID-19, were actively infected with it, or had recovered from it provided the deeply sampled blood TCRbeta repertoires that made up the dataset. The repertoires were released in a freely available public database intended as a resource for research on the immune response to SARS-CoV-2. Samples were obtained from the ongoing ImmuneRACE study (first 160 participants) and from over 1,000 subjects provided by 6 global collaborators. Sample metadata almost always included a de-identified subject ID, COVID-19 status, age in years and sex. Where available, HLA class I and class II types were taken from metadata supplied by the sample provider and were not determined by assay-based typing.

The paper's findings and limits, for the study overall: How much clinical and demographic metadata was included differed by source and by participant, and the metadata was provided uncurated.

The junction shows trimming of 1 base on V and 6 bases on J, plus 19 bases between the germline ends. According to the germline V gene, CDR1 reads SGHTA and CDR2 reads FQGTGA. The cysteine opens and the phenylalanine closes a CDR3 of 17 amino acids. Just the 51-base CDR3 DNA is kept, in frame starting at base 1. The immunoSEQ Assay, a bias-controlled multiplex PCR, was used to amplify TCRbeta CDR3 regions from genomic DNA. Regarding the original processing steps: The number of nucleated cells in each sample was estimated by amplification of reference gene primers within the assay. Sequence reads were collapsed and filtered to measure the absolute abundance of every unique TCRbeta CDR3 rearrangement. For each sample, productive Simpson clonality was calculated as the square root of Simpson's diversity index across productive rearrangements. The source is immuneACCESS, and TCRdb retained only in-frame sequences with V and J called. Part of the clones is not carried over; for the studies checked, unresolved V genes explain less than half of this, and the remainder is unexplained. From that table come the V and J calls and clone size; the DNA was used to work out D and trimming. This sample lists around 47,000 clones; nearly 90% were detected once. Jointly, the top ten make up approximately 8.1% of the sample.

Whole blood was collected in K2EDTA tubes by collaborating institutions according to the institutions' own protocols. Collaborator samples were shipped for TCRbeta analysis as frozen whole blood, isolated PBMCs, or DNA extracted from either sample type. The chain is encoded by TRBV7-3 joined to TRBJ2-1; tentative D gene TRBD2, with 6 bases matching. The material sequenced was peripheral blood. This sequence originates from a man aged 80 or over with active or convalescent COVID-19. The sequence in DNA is TGTGCCAGCAGCTTAAGGTTACAGGCGGGGTTGCGCAATGAGCAGTTCTTC. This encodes CASSLRLQAGLRNEQFF. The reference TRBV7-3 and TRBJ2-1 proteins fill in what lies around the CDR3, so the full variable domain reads GAGVSQTPSNKVTEKGKYVELRCDPISGHTALYWYRQSLGQGPEFLIYFQGTGAADDSGLPNDRFFAVRPEGSVSTLKIQRTERGDSAVYLCASSLRLQAGLRNEQFFGPGTRLTVL.